These 16 T cell receptor beta chains were sequenced from one sample in a study of Ad26.COV2.S vaccination and SARS-CoV-2 variants. Regarding treatment: roughly 18 received Ad26.COV2.S at low or high dose, single or two shots; about five received placebo; per-sample allocation not given. Day 63 after the first injection of vaccine or placebo was the sampling time. TCRdb's copy holds only in-frame clones and misses some; the assay was immunoSEQ multiplex PCR. This table holds over 400,000 clones, approximately 90% found once. Sequences were derived from peripheral blood, sampled in a trial of Ad26.COV2.S vaccine versus placebo. Every receptor here comes from a person aged 18 to 59 who received the Ad26.COV2.S COVID-19 vaccine or a placebo.

This clone was observed once. The V and J genes are TRBV7-6 and TRBJ1-2, with D unclear. Looked up from germline, CDR1 is SGHVS and CDR2 is FNYEAQ. V was shortened by 5 bases and J by 0 bases, with 16 bases between the two germline ends. The CDR3 totals 16 residues. CDR3 residues: CASSPGHAWTNYGYTF. The CDR3 region has the DNA TGTGCCAGCAGCCCTGGTCACGCGTGGACTAACTATGGCTACACCTTC.

The V gene is TRBV7-9, the J gene TRBJ1-2; D may be TRBD1 (5 bases). CDR1 is SEHNR, CDR2 FQNEAQ, per germline (reference sequence). V was cut by 1 base and J by 6 bases, with 15 bases left in between. The CDR3 is 15 residues long. As DNA, the CDR3 is TGTGCCAGCAGCTTAGTCCCCTTACAAGGGGATGGCTACACCTTC. Its protein is CASSLVPLQGDGYTF.

The chain has TRBV3-1 (or the pseudogene TRBV3-2) and TRBJ2-5; D may be TRBD1 (6 bases). The CDR3 runs 16 residues. V was clipped by 0 bases and J by 5 bases, with 16 bases between them. Germline-derived CDR1 and CDR2 are LGHDT and YNNKEL (reference sequence). The CDR3 DNA sequence: TGTGCCAGCAGCCAAGATCATACAGGGTCCCTGGAGACCCAGTACTTC. Protein sequence: CASSQDHTGSLETQYF.

The genes are TRBV19 and TRBJ1-1; no reliable D call. V gave up 5 bases and J gave up 1 base, with 5 bases separating them. This CDR3 spans 12 amino acids. Per the germline V gene, CDR1 is LNHDA and CDR2 is SQIVND (reference sequence). CDR3 residues: CASSSGNTEAFF. The DNA for the CDR3 is TGTGCCAGTAGTTCAGGGAACACTGAAGCTTTCTTT.

The V and J genes are TRBV2 and TRBJ2-1; 9 nucleotides agree with TRBD2. V shed 6 bases, J shed 5 bases, and the junction held 8 bases outside the gene matches. This CDR3 has 15 residues. In germline, CDR1 is SNHLY, CDR2 FYNNEI. Written as DNA, the CDR3 is TGTGCCAGCAGAAGACTAGCGGAGGACGACAATGAGCAGTTCTTC. It specifies CASRRLAEDDNEQFF.

This rearrangement joins TRBV19 to TRBJ1-5, with D perhaps TRBD1 (5 bases). Trimming left V 3 bases short and J 1 base short, with 7 bases between. CDR1 is LNHDA and CDR2 is SQIVND in the germline V gene (reference sequence). The CDR3 runs to 14 residues. The CDR3 loop reads CASSMRGSNQPQHF. DNA of the CDR3: TGTGCCAGTAGTATGCGGGGCAGCAATCAGCCCCAGCATTTT.

The chain combines TRBV7-2 with TRBJ2-4, with 8 bases matching TRBD1. CDR1 is SGHTA, CDR2 FQGNSA, per germline. The CDR3 runs 15 residues. Trimming took 4 bases from V and 9 from J; bases not matched to a gene: 11. Here the CDR3 reads CASSYDSTGVGIQYF. The CDR3, as DNA: TGTGCCAGCAGCTACGATTCGACAGGGGTCGGCATTCAGTACTTC. Full variable domain (remainder filled in from reference TRBV7-2 and TRBJ2-4): GAGVSQSPSNKVTEKGKDVELRCDPISGHTALYWYRQSLGQGLEFLIYFQGNSAPDKSGLPSDRFSAERTGGSVSTLTIQRTQQEDSAVYLCASSYDSTGVGIQYFGAGTRLSVL.

The chain uses TRBV4-3 and TRBJ1-2; possibly TRBD1 for D (6 bases). The germline V gene has CDR1 LGHNA and CDR2 YSLEER. V was cut by 3 bases and J by 2 bases, with 16 bases left in between. The CDR3 is made up of 16 amino acids. The CDR3 DNA reads as TGCGCCAGCAGCCAGAGTTTGACAGGAGGGAACTATGGCTACACCTTC. It translates to CASSQSLTGGNYGYTF.

The J gene is TRBJ2-7, the V gene TRBV5-8, with 11 bases matching TRBD1. With 4 bases clipped from V and 3 bases from J, the junction kept 6 bases outside the gene matches. This CDR3 is 15 amino acids long. CDR1 and CDR2 from the germline V gene are SGHTS and YDEGEE. CDR3 sequence: CASSRAGTGGYEQYF. CDR3 sequence (DNA): TGTGCCAGCAGCCGGGCCGGGACAGGGGGCTACGAGCAGTACTTC. Variable domain in full (rest from reference TRBV5-8 and TRBJ2-7): EAGVTQSPTHLIKTRGQQATLRCSPISGHTSVYWYQQALGLGLQFLLWYDEGEERNRGNFPPRFSGRQFPNYSSELNVNALELEDSALYLCASSRAGTGGYEQYFGPGTRLTVT.

The rearrangement joins TRBV18 to TRBJ1-6; TRBD1 might be the D (6 bases). Trimming took off 8 bases at V and 1 base at J, with 18 bases between the two ends. In germline, CDR1 is KGHSH, CDR2 LQKENI. CDR3 length: 17 residues. CDR3 loop: CASAEQGKGSYNSPLHF. Here the CDR3 DNA reads TGTGCCAGCGCAGAACAGGGAAAGGGGTCCTATAATTCACCCCTCCACTTT.

Turning to this clone: This sample also contains other DNA sequences that code for the same CDR3. The chain joins TRBV18 to TRBJ1-2; no clear D gene. The CDR3 is made up of 13 amino acids. The V gene lost 0 bases and the J gene lost 4 bases, with 6 bases spanning the gap. The germline gives CDR1 KGHSH, CDR2 LQKENI. This CDR3 is CASSPPGSYGYTF. The DNA of the CDR3 is TGTGCCAGCTCACCACCGGGCAGCTATGGCTACACCTTC.

The CDR3 DNA is TGTGCCAGTAAAAATCAGGGGGCCACCGGGGAGCTGTTTTTT. Translated, it gives CASKNQGATGELFF. This chain joins TRBV19 and TRBJ2-2; 8 bases agree with TRBD1. CDR3 size: 14 residues. Germline assignment: CDR1 LNHDA and CDR2 SQIVND (reference sequence). Trimming took 7 bases from V and 4 from J; bases not matched to a gene: 5.

The chain links TRBV27 to TRBJ2-7; D may be TRBD1 (5 bases). The CDR3 extends over 15 amino acids. The V and J ends lost 4 bases and 0 bases respectively, with 13 bases between them. The germline V gene encodes CDR1 MNHEY and CDR2 SMNVEV (reference sequence). CDR3 in amino acids: CASSSGPGASYEQYF. The CDR3 nucleotides are TGTGCCAGCAGTTCCGGGCCTGGGGCCTCCTACGAGCAGTACTTC.

The rearrangement links TRBV7-9 to TRBJ2-7; D gene ambiguous. Between the trimmed V and J ends, which lost 5 bases and 1 base, there was a span of 9 bases. Germline lookup yields CDR1 SEHNR and CDR2 FQNEAQ (reference sequence). The CDR3 sequence is 13 residues long. The CDR3 protein is CASSPTSSYEQYF. The CDR3 bases are TGTGCCAGCAGCCCCACATCTTCCTACGAGCAGTACTTC.

This rearrangement joins TRBV5-5 to TRBJ2-6; no clear D gene. Germline V gives CDR1 SGHKS, CDR2 YYEKEE (reference sequence). Trimming took 0 bases from V and 0 from J, leaving 4 bases between them. This CDR3 has 15 residues. The CDR3 DNA is TGTGCCAGCAGCTTGGTTCTCTCTGGGGCCAACGTCCTGACTTTC. It yields the protein CASSLVLSGANVLTF.

This clone was seen only once. The rearrangement links TRBV6-2 or TRBV6-3 to TRBJ1-2, with unresolved D. The germline CDR1 and CDR2 sequences are MNHEY and SVGEGT. Trimming took 2 bases from V and 4 from J, leaving 14 bases between them. The CDR3 totals 15 residues. CDR3 in DNA: TGTGCCAGCAGTTACCTGCAGCAGGCGTTCTATGGCTACACCTTC. It encodes CASSYLQQAFYGYTF.